This is a list of T cell receptor beta chains from one sample in a study of cytomegalovirus exposure and HLA in healthy donors. Data came from immunoSEQ multiplex PCR; TCRdb stores just in-frame clones and leaves some out. Of about 120,000 clones in the sample, more than 75% are singletons; the top ten hold roughly 12%. Sequenced sample: PBMCs. Receptors were obtained from a woman between 35 and 50 years old in good health and CMV-seropositive. The conserved cysteine and the conserved F or W are not part of the CDR3 here. Fields, in order: J gene, clone size, V gene, CDR3 protein. Only part of the rows carry a size: once, few, many, or a class if the clone is expanded.

>TRBJ1-6|NA|TRBV5-4
ASRGEGISPLH
>TRBJ1-4|NA|TRBV5-1
ASSLSGAMGNEKLF
>TRBJ2-7|NA|TRBV27
ASSAVGWSYEQY
>TRBJ1-1|NA|TRBV6-1
ATRESLNTEAF
>TRBJ2-7|NA|TRBV18
ASSPSSYEQY
>TRBJ1-6|once|TRBV30
AWSAWGGNSPLH
>TRBJ1-1|NA|TRBV5-1
ASSHATEGQGASAF
>TRBJ2-7|few|TRBV6-5
ASSGRFSQY
>TRBJ1-5|NA|TRBV30
AWSVDRGANQPQH
>TRBJ1-2|few|TRBV28
ASSLWRGTGEAYGYT
>TRBJ1-1|NA|TRBV6-1
ATQEALQGLEAF
>TRBJ2-7|NA|TRBV6-6
ASSTQLYEQY
>TRBJ1-1|NA|TRBV15
ATSRGFAIGDTEAF
>TRBJ1-1|NA|TRBV5-1
ASSEQGRNTEAF
>TRBJ1-1|few|TRBV28
ASSSSTVNTEAF
>TRBJ1-1|NA|TRBV6-5
ASTESPGTLEAF
>TRBJ2-7|NA|TRBV6-5
ASSDDRYPYEQY
>TRBJ1-6|NA|TRBV4-1
ASSQDRDSARGNSPLH
>TRBJ1-6|NA|TRBV7-9
ASSLQGGINSPLH
>TRBJ2-5|few|TRBV5-1
ASSLVAGGIETQY
>TRBJ2-1|once|TRBV12-5
ASGSGIPMYNEQF
>TRBJ1-1|NA|TRBV2
ASRIQGTDTEAF
>TRBJ1-1|few|TRBV7-9
ASSLVYRGRTEAF
>TRBJ2-1|NA|TRBV5-1
ASSRQGSEDNEQF
>TRBJ2-1|NA|TRBV2
ASSLLPGSGGQQF
>TRBJ1-5|NA|TRBV5-8
ASSPDIRPQH
>TRBJ1-1|once|TRBV29-1
SVETGRTQAF
>TRBJ2-5|NA|TRBV2
ASSPLTGGGETQY
>TRBJ1-1|NA|TRBV6-6
ASSYSGGLGNTEAF
>TRBJ1-6|NA|TRBV16
ASSPDQGTYNSPLH
>TRBJ2-3|NA|TRBV9
ASSVTSGGGLSTDTQY
>TRBJ1-4|few|TRBV6-5
ASSYSPGINEKLF
>TRBJ1-1|few|TRBV11-1
ASRSQGDTEAF
>TRBJ2-1|once|TRBV6-4
ASSAGQGAYNEQF
>TRBJ2-7|once|TRBV5-1
ASSLLPYEQY
>TRBJ1-1|few|TRBV5-6
ASIKQGNMNTEAF
>TRBJ2-7|NA|TRBV6-5
ASSYGLAGGYEQY
>TRBJ1-1|NA|TRBV6-5
ASSYRGGMNTEAF
>TRBJ2-7|NA|TRBV30
AWSRGPYEQY
>TRBJ1-2|few|TRBV6-1
ASSESVYGYT
>TRBJ1-2|NA|TRBV25-1
ASSVTGAGYGYT
>TRBJ1-5|NA|TRBV9
ASSEGTGISNQPQH
>TRBJ1-2|few|TRBV4-2
ASSQETDRSKVGGYT
>TRBJ2-3|NA|TRBV4-2
ASSQDSGTSGGATAQY
>TRBJ2-5|NA|TRBV7-7
ASSLVRGVQETQY
>TRBJ1-5|NA|TRBV10-3
AISARESNQPQH
>TRBJ1-1|NA|TRBV19
ASRLNFGQNTEAF
>TRBJ2-5|NA|TRBV19
ASSRVGRGSGETQY
>TRBJ2-5|NA|TRBV4-1
ASSQGSAGTLKVGTQY
>TRBJ1-5|few|TRBV19
ASSTGTGGGGRQPQH
>TRBJ2-5|NA|TRBV7-7
ASSLDPGLADPETQY
>TRBJ1-5|NA|TRBV7-2
ASSRDGGGNQPQH
>TRBJ1-1|NA|TRBV19
ASSGWTGSKAEAF
>TRBJ2-3|once|TRBV10-3
AISESGLVGTDTQY
>TRBJ2-7|NA|TRBV27
ASRTSGSYEQY
>TRBJ2-3|NA|TRBV5-4
ASSLDPGSTDTQY
>TRBJ1-2|once|TRBV29-1
SVTGVDGYT